The clone carrying this T cell receptor (beta chain) appeared many times. TCRdb independently ran MiXCR on the 5' RACE reads; one entry per CDR3 protein. The sample yields about 35,000 distinct CDR3 sequences, roughly 7% seen once. Where libraries were unsorted, they were derived from 2 million PBMCs stored at -80 degrees C. Per germline, CDR1 DFQATT and CDR2 SNEGSKA (reference sequence). V shed 2 bases and J shed 2 bases, with 13 bases lying between them. CDR3 length: 15 amino acids. These data are taken from a study of neurological immune-mediated disorders. This clonotype was sampled from a woman aged 40-49 years in good health. V usage is TRBV20-1 and J usage is TRBJ2-1; possible D gene TRBD2, 5 bases. The sequencing sample was made of PBMCs. CDR3 protein: CSARLLSGAYNEQFF. The CDR3 coding sequence is TGCAGTGCTAGACTATTGAGCGGAGCCTACAATGAGCAGTTCTTC.